Listed here are 13 T cell receptor beta chains from one sample, sequenced in a study of T cells in Graves' hyperthyroidism and ophthalmopathy. Regions amplified from RNA transcripts were the TCR beta CDR3 regions. HTBI primers were employed in a first-round RT-PCR of the TCR CDR3. TCRdb re-called the multiplex PCR reads with MiXCR, one entry per CDR3 protein. The sample has 750,000 to 950,000 distinct CDR3 sequences, about 38% seen once. Input material: blood. The receptors shown here come from a young man with Graves' hyperthyroidism.

This clonotype was detected many times. The chain links TRBV19 to TRBJ1-3; D is unresolved. This CDR3 has 12 amino acids. Trimming left V 7 bases short and J 3 bases short, with 7 bases between. CDR1 LNHDA and CDR2 SQIVND come from the germline V gene (reference sequence). The CDR3 sequence: CASIGFGNTIYF. CDR3 DNA: TGTGCCAGTATTGGTTTTGGAAACACCATATATTTT.

The table lists this clonotype with a few counts. This chain links TRBV24-1 with TRBJ1-1; D remains unclear. The CDR3 extends over 15 amino acids. Germline-derived CDR1 and CDR2 are KGHDR and SFDVKD. V lost 3 bases, J lost 0 bases, and 10 bases lay in between. The CDR3 loop is CATSDLRRMNTEAFF. The CDR3 DNA reads as TGTGCCACCAGTGATCTGAGGCGGATGAACACTGAAGCTTTCTTT.

In this sample, this clonotype turned up a few times. The chain has TRBV10-3 and TRBJ1-2; weak D call: TRBD1 (5 bases). Germline CDR1 is ENHRY and CDR2 is SYGVKD. The CDR3 sequence is 15 residues long. V dropped 0 bases and J dropped 6 bases, with 14 bases sitting between them. Written as DNA, the CDR3 is TGTGCCATCAGTGAGTCAGGCGGCAGGGTACATGGCTACACCTTC. This codes for CAISESGGRVHGYTF.

The CDR3 nucleotides read TGTGCCAGCACTACTACCGGGACGGTCGGCGAGCAGTACTTC. It codes for CASTTTGTVGEQYF. The chain has TRBV7-2 and TRBJ2-7; D may match TRBD1 or TRBD2 (5 bases each). Trimming shortened V by 7 bases and J by 6 bases, and 19 bases separated the two germline ends. The length of the CDR3 is 14 residues. Germline CDR1 reads SGHTA; CDR2 reads FQGNSA.

The V call is TRBV20-1, the J call TRBJ2-7, with a weak D call TRBD2 (6 bases). The germline V and J ends were trimmed by 7 bases and 0 bases, with 10 bases remaining between them. Germline V gene data show CDR1 as DFQATT and CDR2 as SNEGSKA (reference sequence). This CDR3 region has 12 residues. CDR3 in DNA: TGCAGTGGGGTGGGGGGCTCCTACGAGCAGTACTTC. Translation gives CSGVGGSYEQYF.

This clonotype was seen once. A much more abundant neighbour one base away suggests this may be a read error. This chain links TRBV12-3 or TRBV12-4 with TRBJ2-5; D remains unclear. This CDR3 contains 16 residues. The CDR3: CASSFVGLGREEAQYF. DNA for the CDR3: TGTGCCAGCAGTTTCGTGGGCCTCGGAAGGGAAGAGGCCCAGTACTTC.

V is TRBV25-1 and J is TRBJ1-2; 10 bases map to TRBD1. The length of the CDR3 is 15 residues. From germline, CDR1 is MGHDK and CDR2 SYGVNS. The junction had 10 bases not matched to a gene; V was cut back by 4 bases and J by 8 bases. CDR3 in DNA: TGTGCCAGCAGTGCCGCCTTGGGACAGGGGTGGGGCTACACCTTC. Translating gives CASSAALGQGWGYTF.

Points on this clonotype: The germline gene is not matched at one end of the junction; a read error may be the cause. V and J are TRBV7-7 and TRBJ2-2; D uncertain. CDR1 SSHAT and CDR2 FNYEAQ come from the germline V gene (reference sequence). The CDR3 runs 16 residues. Here the CDR3 DNA reads TGTGCTAGCAGCTCGCTCGGTGGTGGTGTTCCCGGGGAGCTGTTTTTT. Its translation: CASSSLGGGVPGELFF.

This clonotype appeared a few times. The CDR3 spells CSANDGLTISYEQYF. The CDR3 DNA sequence: TGCAGTGCTAACGACGGACTTACCATCTCCTACGAGCAGTACTTC. The gene calls are TRBV20-1 and TRBJ2-7, with a tentative D call TRBD2 (5 bases). The germline CDR1 and CDR2 sequences are DFQATT and SNEGSKA (reference sequence). With 4 bases removed from V and 0 bases from J, the gap between germline ends came to 16 bases. This CDR3 has 15 amino acids.

There are a few counts of this clonotype. The chain employs TRBV4-1 and TRBJ2-7, with 9 bases that match TRBD2. CDR1 and CDR2 from the germline V gene are MGHRA and YSYEKL. Unmatched junction bases numbered 2, after V lost 3 bases and J lost 2 bases. CDR3 size: 14 residues. CDR3 region: CASSQTSGPYEQYF. CDR3 bases: TGCGCCAGCAGCCAGACTAGCGGACCCTACGAGCAGTACTTC.

Concerning this clonotype: Sequence at one end of the junction differs from germline and may be a read error. J is TRBJ1-2 and V is TRBV2; the D is unclear. Germline CDR1 is SNHLY and CDR2 is FYNNEI. The CDR3 is 13 amino acids. In DNA form, the CDR3 reads TGTGCCAGCAGTTTGGGGATCGTCTATGGCCACACCTTC. Translating gives CASSLGIVYGHTF.

The chain has TRBV27 and TRBJ2-7; a possible D gene is TRBD2 (7 bases). Germline CDR1 is MNHEY and CDR2 is SMNVEV (reference sequence). V lost 2 bases, J lost 10 bases, and 15 bases lay in between. This CDR3 spans 13 amino acids. CDR3 region: CASSLVRGGDQYF. The CDR3 DNA reads TGTGCCAGCAGTTTAGTAAGGGGGGGCGACCAGTACTTC.

This chain uses TRBV11-2 with TRBJ1-5; D is unresolved. Germline lookup yields CDR1 SGHAT and CDR2 FQNNGV. Deletions cut 1 base from V and 7 bases from J, with 8 bases between. The CDR3 is 13 amino acids. The CDR3, as DNA: TGTGCCAGCAGCTTAGGACCGCGACAGCCCCAGCATTTT. Amino acid sequence: CASSLGPRQPQHF. Full variable domain (missing parts from reference TRBV11-2 and TRBJ1-5): EAGVAQSPRYKIIEKRQSVAFWCNPISGHATLYWYQQILGQGPKLLIQFQNNGVVDDSQLPKDRFSAERLKGVDSTLKIQPAKLEDSAVYLCASSLGPRQPQHFGDGTRLSIL.